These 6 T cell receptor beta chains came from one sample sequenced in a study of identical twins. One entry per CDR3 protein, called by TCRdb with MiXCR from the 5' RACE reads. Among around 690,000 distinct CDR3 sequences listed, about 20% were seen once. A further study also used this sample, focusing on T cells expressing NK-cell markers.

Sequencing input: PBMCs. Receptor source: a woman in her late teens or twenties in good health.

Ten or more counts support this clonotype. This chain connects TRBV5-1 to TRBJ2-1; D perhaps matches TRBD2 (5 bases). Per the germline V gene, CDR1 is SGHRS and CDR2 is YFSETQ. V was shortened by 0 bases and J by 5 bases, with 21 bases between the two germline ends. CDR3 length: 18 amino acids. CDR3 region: CASSLGIRPRVDHNEQFF. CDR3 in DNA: TGCGCCAGCAGCTTGGGAATTCGACCGCGGGTTGACCACAATGAGCAGTTCTTC.

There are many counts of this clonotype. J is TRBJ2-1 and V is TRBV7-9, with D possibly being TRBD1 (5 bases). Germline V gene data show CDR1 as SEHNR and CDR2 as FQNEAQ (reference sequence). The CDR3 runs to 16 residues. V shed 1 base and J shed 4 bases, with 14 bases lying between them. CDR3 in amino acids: CASSLDPHQGYNEQFF. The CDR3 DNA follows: TGTGCCAGCAGCTTAGATCCTCACCAGGGATACAATGAGCAGTTCTTC.

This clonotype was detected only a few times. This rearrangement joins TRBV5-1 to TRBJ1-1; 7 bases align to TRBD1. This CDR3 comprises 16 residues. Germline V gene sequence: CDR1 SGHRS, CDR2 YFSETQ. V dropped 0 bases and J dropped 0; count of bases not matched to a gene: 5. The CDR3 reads CASSLGQGDMNTEAFF. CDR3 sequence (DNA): TGCGCCAGCAGCTTGGGACAGGGTGACATGAACACTGAAGCTTTCTTT.

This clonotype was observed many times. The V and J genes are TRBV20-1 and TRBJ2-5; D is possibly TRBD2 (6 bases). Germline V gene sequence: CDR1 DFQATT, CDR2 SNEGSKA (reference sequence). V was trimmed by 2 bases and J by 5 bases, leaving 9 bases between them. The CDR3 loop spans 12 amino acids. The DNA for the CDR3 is TGCAGTGCTAGACTTGGGAGGGAGACCCAGTACTTC. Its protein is CSARLGRETQYF.

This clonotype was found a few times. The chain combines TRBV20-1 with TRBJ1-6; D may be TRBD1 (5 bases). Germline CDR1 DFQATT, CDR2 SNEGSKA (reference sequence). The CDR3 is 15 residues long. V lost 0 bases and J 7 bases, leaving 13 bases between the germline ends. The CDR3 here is CSAREPGRVNSPLHF. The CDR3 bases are TGCAGTGCTAGAGAACCGGGACGGGTAAATTCACCCCTCCACTTT.

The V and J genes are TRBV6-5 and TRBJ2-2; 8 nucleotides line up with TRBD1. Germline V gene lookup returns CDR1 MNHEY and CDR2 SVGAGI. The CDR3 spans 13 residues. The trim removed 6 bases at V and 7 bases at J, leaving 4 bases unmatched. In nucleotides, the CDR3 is TGTGCCAGCAGACTCGGACAGGGCGGGGAGCTGTTTTTT. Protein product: CASRLGQGGELFF.